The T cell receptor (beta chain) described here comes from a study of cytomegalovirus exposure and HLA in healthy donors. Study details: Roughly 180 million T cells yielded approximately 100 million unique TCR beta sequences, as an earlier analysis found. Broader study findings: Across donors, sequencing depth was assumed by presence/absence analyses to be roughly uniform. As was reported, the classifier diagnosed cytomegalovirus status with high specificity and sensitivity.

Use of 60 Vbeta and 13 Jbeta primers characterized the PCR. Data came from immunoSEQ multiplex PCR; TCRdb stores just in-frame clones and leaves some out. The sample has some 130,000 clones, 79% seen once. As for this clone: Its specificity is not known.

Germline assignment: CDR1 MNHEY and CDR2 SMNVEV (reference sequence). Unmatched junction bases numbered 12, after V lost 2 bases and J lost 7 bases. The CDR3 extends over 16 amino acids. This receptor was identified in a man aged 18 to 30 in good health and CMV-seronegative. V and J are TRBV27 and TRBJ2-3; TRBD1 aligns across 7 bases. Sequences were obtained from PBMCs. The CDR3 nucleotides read TGTGCCAGCAGTTTAGGTCGACAGGGACCGTCCAATACGCAGTATTTT. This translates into CASSLGRQGPSNTQYF.